This passage covers 6 T cell receptor beta chains from one sample sequenced in a study of cytomegalovirus exposure and HLA in healthy donors. The PCR was carried out with 60 Vbeta primers and 13 Jbeta primers. The assay was immunoSEQ multiplex PCR, and TCRdb's table has in-frame clones only and misses some. This table has roughly 150,000 clones, about 85% appearing once. Sequencing used PBMCs. The source is a man aged 25 to 40 in good health and CMV-seropositive.

V usage is TRBV5-4 and J usage is TRBJ2-4; TRBD1 agrees at 8 bases. Germline loops: CDR1 SGHNT, CDR2 YYREEE (reference sequence). The V gene end was trimmed by 4 bases and the J gene end by 1 base; junction bases not matched to a gene: 7. The CDR3 is 16 residues long. The DNA for the CDR3 is TGTGCCAGCAGCGGCGGGACAGGCAGGGCCAAAAACATTCAGTACTTC. Translating it yields CASSGGTGRAKNIQYF.

This sequence joins TRBV4-2 and TRBJ2-1, with 7 bases lining up with TRBD2. J gave up 8 bases and V 0 bases, and 16 bases lay outside the gene matches. The CDR3 runs to 18 residues. From germline, CDR1 is LGHNA and CDR2 YNFKEQ. The CDR3 DNA reads as TGTGCCAGCAGCCAAGAGAAGGCCAGCGGGAAGGTTTCGGATGAGCAGTTCTTC. As protein: CASSQEKASGKVSDEQFF.

The rearrangement links TRBV7-6 to TRBJ2-1, with 8 positions matching TRBD2. Germline V CDR1 and CDR2: SGHVS, FNYEAQ. The junction had 3 bases not matched to a gene; V was cut back by 3 bases and J by 2 bases. The CDR3 is 15 amino acids. CDR3 in DNA: TGTGCCAGCAGCTTGGGAGCGGGAGCCTACAATGAGCAGTTCTTC. Amino acid sequence: CASSLGAGAYNEQFF.

As regards this clone: Other DNA sequences of this sample code for an identical CDR3. The chain uses TRBV7-3 and TRBJ2-7; TRBD1 matches at 8 bases. The CDR3 length is 13 residues. CDR1 is SGHTA, CDR2 FQGTGA, per germline. With V trimmed by 3 bases and J by 6 bases, 4 bases remained unmatched. The CDR3 coding sequence is TGTGCCAGCAGCTTGGACAGGGCGGGCGAGCAGTACTTC. Encoded protein: CASSLDRAGEQYF.

This chain links TRBV7-2 with TRBJ2-5; 8 nucleotides agree with TRBD2. The germline V gene encodes CDR1 SGHTA and CDR2 FQGNSA. The V gene end was trimmed by 5 bases and the J gene end by 5 bases; junction bases not matched to a gene: 10. CDR3 size: 15 residues. The CDR3 protein is CASSELAGWRETQYF. The CDR3 nucleotides are TGTGCCAGCAGCGAGCTAGCGGGTTGGCGGGAGACCCAGTACTTC.

This clone occurred once. This chain links TRBV27 with TRBJ2-1; 10 positions agree with TRBD2. The CDR3 extends over 16 amino acids. Trimming cost V 10 bases and J 4 bases; bases outside gene matches: 13. The germline CDR1 and CDR2 sequences are MNHEY and SMNVEV (reference sequence). The DNA of the CDR3 is TGTGCCACCTATCCCGATCTAGCGGGAGTTTACAATGAGCAGTTCTTC. Translated, it gives CATYPDLAGVYNEQFF.